The rows below give T cell receptor beta chains drawn from one sample of a study of prognosis after radiotherapy for stage I lung cancer. In TCRdb, the multiplex PCR reads were re-called with MiXCR into one record per CDR3 protein. The sample consists of about 35,000 distinct CDR3 sequences, about 32% of them appearing once. Here the sequenced sample was PBMCs, taken before or after stereotactic body radiation therapy (not recorded which). These receptors originate from a donor at least 50 years old with non-small cell lung cancer. Both conserved end residues are part of each CDR3. D genes are given only for firm matches. Clone size is not always given. Where it is, it says once, few, many or a class for expanded clones.

v_call: TRBV4-1
clone_size: many
d_call: .
j_call: TRBJ1-5
cdr3_nt: TGCGCCAGCAGCCAAGATGAGAGGGGTCGAAGCAATCAGCCCCAGCATTTT
cdr3_aa: CASSQDERGRSNQPQHF

v_call: TRBV20-1
clone_size: many
d_call: .
j_call: TRBJ1-6
cdr3_nt: TGCAGTGCTAGTAGGGGTCAACTTCCTTCACCCCTCCACTTT
cdr3_aa: CSASRGQLPSPLHF

v_call: TRBV7-2
clone_size: many
d_call: .
j_call: TRBJ2-2
cdr3_nt: TGTGCCAGCAGGGGGATGAACACCGGGGAGCTGTTTTTT
cdr3_aa: CASRGMNTGELFF

v_call: TRBV6-1
clone_size: .
d_call: TRBD1
j_call: TRBJ1-2
cdr3_nt: TGTGCCAGCAGTGAAACGGGACAGGGGTCCTACACCTTC
cdr3_aa: CASSETGQGSYTF

v_call: TRBV5-1
clone_size: .
d_call: TRBD1
j_call: TRBJ2-7
cdr3_nt: TGCGCCAGCAGCTCGACCGGGACAGGGGACTACGAGCAGTACTTC
cdr3_aa: CASSSTGTGDYEQYF

v_call: TRBV7-2
clone_size: many
d_call: .
j_call: TRBJ2-7
cdr3_nt: TGTGCCAGCAGCTTATCCGGGGGCGAGTACGAGCAGTACTTC
cdr3_aa: CASSLSGGEYEQYF

v_call: TRBV19
clone_size: .
d_call: .
j_call: TRBJ2-2
cdr3_nt: TGTGCCAGCGCTGGCAGGGGAAGCACCGGGGAGCTGTTTTTT
cdr3_aa: CASAGRGSTGELFF

v_call: TRBV20-1
clone_size: many
d_call: TRBD1
j_call: TRBJ2-2
cdr3_nt: TGCAGTGCTTCCCAGGGGGACACCGGGGAGCTGTTTTTT
cdr3_aa: CSASQGDTGELFF

v_call: TRBV6-1
clone_size: many
d_call: TRBD1
j_call: TRBJ2-1
cdr3_nt: TGTGCCAGCAGCCCGACAGGGGCGCTCTACAATGAGCAGTTCTTC
cdr3_aa: CASSPTGALYNEQFF

v_call: TRBV28
clone_size: many
d_call: .
j_call: TRBJ1-1
cdr3_nt: TGTGCCAGCAGTCCCCCGACAGGTGGTGGCTCTGAAGCTTTCTTT
cdr3_aa: CASSPPTGGGSEAFF

v_call: TRBV6-1
clone_size: .
d_call: .
j_call: TRBJ1-1
cdr3_nt: TGTGCCAGCATCCGTGGGGAGCCCCGAGTGGACGCTGAAGCTTTCTTT
cdr3_aa: CASIRGEPRVDAEAFF

v_call: TRBV19
clone_size: many
d_call: .
j_call: TRBJ1-2
cdr3_nt: TGTGCCACTAAGGTGGGAGCTAACTATGGCTACACCTTC
cdr3_aa: CATKVGANYGYTF

v_call: TRBV11-3
clone_size: many
d_call: .
j_call: TRBJ2-1
cdr3_nt: TGTGCCAGCAGCTTAGAGTACTACAATGAGCAGTTCTTC
cdr3_aa: CASSLEYYNEQFF

v_call: TRBV5-4
clone_size: few
d_call: .
j_call: TRBJ1-6
cdr3_nt: TGTGCCAGCAGCTTGGTTGGCGGGGCAGGGATGAATTCACCCCTCCACTTT
cdr3_aa: CASSLVGGAGMNSPLHF

v_call: TRBV6-5
clone_size: .
d_call: .
j_call: TRBJ1-6
cdr3_nt: TGTGCCAGCAGTTACTCCTCCGATAATTCACCCCTCCACTTT
cdr3_aa: CASSYSSDNSPLHF

v_call: TRBV6-1
clone_size: .
d_call: .
j_call: TRBJ1-3
cdr3_nt: TGTGCCAGCAGTGAACCCGCCGCGCCATCTGGAAACACCATATACTTT
cdr3_aa: CASSEPAAPSGNTIYF

v_call: TRBV2
clone_size: many
d_call: TRBD1
j_call: TRBJ1-1
cdr3_nt: TGTGCCAGCAGTTTGACAGGGAGGGCTTTCTTT
cdr3_aa: CASSLTGRAFF

v_call: TRBV18
clone_size: many
d_call: .
j_call: TRBJ1-2
cdr3_nt: TGTGCCAGCTCACCCGGTGGCGGGGGCGTCTATGGCTACACCTTC
cdr3_aa: CASSPGGGGVYGYTF

v_call: TRBV5-4
clone_size: .
d_call: .
j_call: TRBJ2-5
cdr3_nt: TGTGCCAGCAGCTTGGTAGGGGAGACCCAGTACTTC
cdr3_aa: CASSLVGETQYF

v_call: TRBV20-1
clone_size: many
d_call: .
j_call: TRBJ2-7
cdr3_nt: TGCAGTGCTAGGGATGGTGGGGGCGGAGCCTACGAGCAGTACTTC
cdr3_aa: CSARDGGGGAYEQYF